The 14 T cell receptor beta chains below come from one sample, sequenced in a study of cytomegalovirus exposure and HLA in healthy donors. PCR primers comprised 60 Vbeta and 13 Jbeta primers. The table came from immunoSEQ multiplex PCR; TCRdb's copy has only in-frame clones and leaves some out. The table lists approximately 160,000 clones, approximately 80% of them singletons, with 2.6% in the top ten. Sequenced: PBMCs. These TCRs come from a woman between 40 and 55 years old in good health and CMV-seropositive.

The genes are TRBV5-1 and TRBJ2-4, with 9 bases fitting TRBD1. V lost 3 bases, J lost 7 bases, and 5 bases stayed unmatched. Germline values: CDR1 SGHRS, CDR2 YFSETQ. The CDR3 runs to 14 residues. CDR3 sequence (DNA): TGCGCCAGCAGCTGGACGGGACAGGGCAACATTCAGTACTTC. Amino acids: CASSWTGQGNIQYF.

Only a few counts were recorded for this clone. The V call is TRBV5-1, the J call TRBJ1-1, with D hard to call. Germline V lookup: CDR1 SGHRS, CDR2 YFSETQ. V was pared by 2 bases and J by 0 bases, with 8 bases between. This CDR3 region has 14 residues. The CDR3 bases are TGCGCCAGCAGCTTTGACTTCTTGAACACTGAAGCTTTCTTT. Amino acid sequence: CASSFDFLNTEAFF. The variable domain in full, completed from reference TRBV5-1 and TRBJ1-1, reads KAGVTQTPRYLIKTRGQQVTLSCSPISGHRSVSWYQQTPGQGLQFLFEYFSETQRNKGNFPGRFSGRQFSNSRSEMNVSTLELGDSALYLCASSFDFLNTEAFFGQGTRLTVV.

This clone occurred once. The V gene is TRBV28, the J gene TRBJ2-3, with a tentative D call TRBD2 (7 bases). This CDR3 is built from 15 residues. Per germline, CDR1 MDHEN and CDR2 SYDVKM. V lost 6 bases and J 2 bases, leaving 15 bases between the germline ends. CDR3: CASRGAAGYTDTQYF. The CDR3 region has the DNA TGTGCCAGCAGGGGGGCAGCGGGATACACAGATACGCAGTATTTT.

V is TRBV30 and J is TRBJ2-7; D is possibly TRBD2 (6 bases). The V gene's germline CDR1 is GTSNPN and CDR2 SVGIG (reference sequence). CDR3 size: 13 residues. Trimming took off 5 bases at V and 3 bases at J, with 14 bases between the two ends. For the CDR3, the DNA is TGTGCCTGGGGGTCAGGAGGGGACTACGAGCAGTACTTC. This sequence encodes CAWGSGGDYEQYF.

The chain is built from TRBV4-1 and TRBJ1-6; 7 positions match TRBD1. Losses at the gene ends were 2 bases for V and 6 bases for J; bases not matched to a gene: 7. Germline values: CDR1 MGHRA, CDR2 YSYEKL. The CDR3 runs to 16 residues. The CDR3 bases are TGCGCCAGCAGCCAACCCGACAGGGCCATTAATTCACCCCTCCACTTT. Its protein is CASSQPDRAINSPLHF.

V is TRBV4-3 and J is TRBJ1-1, with D unclear. The CDR3 has 15 residues. CDR1 LGHNA and CDR2 YSLEER come from the germline V gene. Trimming took 0 bases from V and 1 from J, leaving 9 bases between them. This chain's CDR3 is CASSQDGHKNTEAFF. The CDR3 region has the DNA TGCGCCAGCAGCCAAGATGGCCACAAGAACACTGAAGCTTTCTTT.

V gene TRBV19 combines with J gene TRBJ1-5; TRBD1 matches 9 bases. V shed 4 bases, J shed 6 bases, and the junction held 10 bases outside the gene matches. From germline, CDR1 is LNHDA and CDR2 SQIVND (reference sequence). This CDR3 comprises 16 residues. DNA of the CDR3: TGTGCCAGTAGTACAATACCGACAGGGGGTGGTCAGCCCCAGCATTTT. This codes for CASSTIPTGGGQPQHF.

The V gene is TRBV6-5, the J gene TRBJ1-1; a weak D match, TRBD1 (5 bases). Germline CDR1 MNHEY, CDR2 SVGAGI. V lost 0 bases, J lost 4 bases, and 12 bases lay in between. The CDR3 length is 15 residues. CDR3 in amino acids: CASSYSLLGGTEAFF. The CDR3 bases are TGTGCCAGCAGTTACTCGCTTCTCGGGGGCACTGAAGCTTTCTTT.

The rearrangement joins TRBV25-1 to TRBJ2-7; perhaps TRBD2 as D (5 bases). CDR3 size: 12 residues. Germline-derived CDR1 and CDR2 are MGHDK and SYGVNS. V lost 5 bases and J lost 1, with 6 bases in between. CDR3 coding DNA: TGTGCCAGCAGTCCGGGGTCCTACGAGCAGTACTTC. This translates into CASSPGSYEQYF.

The J gene is TRBJ2-5, the V gene TRBV6-6, with 10 bases fitting TRBD1. Germline-derived CDR1 and CDR2 are MNHNY and SVGAGI (reference sequence). The CDR3 sequence is 15 residues long. J lost 5 bases, V lost 4 bases, and 7 bases had no gene match. CDR3 DNA: TGTGCCAGCAGTTCGACAGGGGGCGCCGGGGAGACCCAGTACTTC. It specifies CASSSTGGAGETQYF.

This clone was recorded a few times. The V gene is TRBV7-7, the J gene TRBJ2-7, with 14 bases identical to TRBD2. The CDR3 length is 14 residues. The junction had 4 bases not matched to a gene; V was cut back by 5 bases and J by 7 bases. The germline gives CDR1 SSHAT, CDR2 FNYEAQ (reference sequence). The CDR3 spells CASSAGTSGGEQYF. In DNA, the CDR3 is TGTGCCAGCAGCGCAGGGACTAGCGGGGGTGAGCAGTACTTC.

This clone was seen more than once but under ten times. The chain links TRBV10-3 to TRBJ1-2, with 11 bases aligning to TRBD1. Germline V CDR1 and CDR2: ENHRY, SYGVKD. The J segment lost 7 bases and the V segment lost 8 bases, leaving 0 bases of the junction unmatched. The CDR3 spans 11 residues. CDR3 nucleotides: TGTGCCATCGGACAGGGGGCTGGCTACACCTTC. Translation gives CAIGQGAGYTF.

The chain carries TRBV4-3 and TRBJ1-2; D is uncertain. Germline V gene data show CDR1 as LGHNA and CDR2 as YSLEER. The CDR3 contains 15 residues. V was clipped by 3 bases and J by 4 bases, with 15 bases between them. The CDR3 bases are TGCGCCAGCAGCCATCCTACGGTCCGCGGCTATGGCTACACCTTC. Its translation is CASSHPTVRGYGYTF.

This chain links TRBV7-2 with TRBJ1-5; perhaps TRBD1 as D (6 bases). V lost 5 bases to trimming and J lost 7 bases, with 15 bases between them. Germline V gene lookup returns CDR1 SGHTA and CDR2 FQGNSA. This CDR3 region has 14 residues. CDR3 in amino acids: CASSGGPAGQPQHF. CDR3 DNA: TGTGCCAGCAGCGGGGGCCCTGCAGGGCAGCCCCAGCATTTT.